Presented here are 10 T cell receptor beta chains from one specimen sequenced in a study of CD8+CD57+ T cells in acquired aplastic anemia. Patients selected for sequencing had displayed CD8+CD57+ cell expansion by flow cytometry. Profiles of TCR beta VDJ and CDR3 were generated from a genomic DNA template. TCRdb analysed the reads with MiXCR anew, one entry per CDR3 protein. The data show under 200,000 distinct CDR3 sequences, more than 40% seen once. The sample was sorted CD4+, CD8+, or CD8+CD57+ T cells (not recorded which) from PBMCs. These receptors were obtained from a human donor with aplastic anemia.

The chain has TRBV2 and TRBJ2-1; D not certain. Trimming took 6 bases from V and 6 from J, leaving 18 bases between them. This CDR3 is 15 amino acids long. The germline V gene has CDR1 SNHLY and CDR2 FYNNEI. The CDR3 DNA follows: TGTGCCAGCAGCCAAGAAGGGATGTTGACCAATGAGCAGTTCTTC. Encoded protein: CASSQEGMLTNEQFF.

The gene calls are TRBV6-1 and TRBJ2-7; 7 bases match TRBD1. With 6 bases clipped from V and 3 bases from J, the junction kept 5 bases outside the gene matches. The CDR3 spans 13 residues. From germline, CDR1 is MNHNS and CDR2 SASEGT. The CDR3 bases are TGTGCCAGCAGAAGACAGGGCTTCTACGAGCAGTACTTC. Protein: CASRRQGFYEQYF.

The rearrangement uses TRBV7-8 and TRBJ1-2; D remains ambiguous. Germline values: CDR1 SGHVS, CDR2 FQNEAQ. V lost 2 bases and J 8 bases, leaving 6 bases between the germline ends. CDR3 size: 11 residues. The CDR3 sequence: CASSLWGGYTF. DNA for the CDR3: TGTGCCAGCAGCTTATGGGGAGGCTACACCTTC.

The chain recombines TRBV29-1 with TRBJ1-2; 8 bases match TRBD1. The germline gives CDR1 SQVTM, CDR2 ANQGSEA. There are 15 residues in the CDR3. V shed 4 bases, J shed 8 bases, and the junction held 15 bases outside the gene matches. In DNA form, the CDR3 reads TGCAGCGTTGTAATGGACAGGGTAAATTTGGTGGGCTACACCTTC. Its translation is CSVVMDRVNLVGYTF.

This clonotype was counted a few times. A much larger clone sits a single nucleotide away, making a read error possible. This sequence joins TRBV5-4 and TRBJ2-7; D might be TRBD1 (5 bases). Germline V gives CDR1 SGHNT, CDR2 YYREEE (reference sequence). The CDR3 extends over 13 amino acids. The CDR3 loop reads CAGSFDSSYEQYF. The CDR3 nucleotides read TGTGCCGGCAGCTTCGACAGCTCCTACGAGCAGTACTTC.

This clonotype was detected many times. The CDR3 here is CASSAGGRIAETQYF. CDR3 DNA: TGTGCCAGCAGTGCTGGCGGGAGGATAGCGGAGACCCAGTACTTC. The chain is built from TRBV2 and TRBJ2-5, with 8 positions matching TRBD2. The CDR3 contains 15 residues. Trimming took 4 bases from V and 5 from J; bases not matched to a gene: 9. Germline values: CDR1 SNHLY, CDR2 FYNNEI.

A word on this clonotype: A much more abundant neighbour one base away suggests this may be a read error. This chain links TRBV6-2 or TRBV6-3 with TRBJ2-2; 8 bases are shared with TRBD2. This CDR3 spans 16 amino acids. CDR1 and CDR2 from the germline V gene are MNHEY and SVGEGT. CDR3 in amino acids: CTSSYARLALGGELFF. The CDR3 nucleotides read TGTACCAGCAGTTACGCCCGACTAGCGTTGGGCGGGGAGCTGTTTTTT.

The chain employs TRBV2 and TRBJ2-5; D is unclear. V gave up 4 bases and J gave up 3 bases, with 6 bases separating them. This CDR3 comprises 12 residues. CDR1 and CDR2 (germline): SNHLY, FYNNEI. The CDR3 reads CASSGNKETQYF. The CDR3 nucleotides read TGTGCCAGCAGTGGTAATAAAGAGACCCAGTACTTC.

The V and J genes are TRBV7-8 and TRBJ1-2, with D uncertain. V lost 4 bases to trimming and J lost 7 bases, with 7 bases between them. Germline CDR1 and CDR2: SGHVS and FQNEAQ. The CDR3 runs 11 residues. CDR3 sequence (DNA): TGTGCCAGCAGCTCCGCGGGTGGCTACACCTTC. It yields the protein CASSSAGGYTF.

This clonotype came up many times. The gene calls are TRBV5-1 and TRBJ2-1, with D possibly matching TRBD1 (5 bases). Germline-derived CDR1 and CDR2 are SGHRS and YFSETQ. This CDR3 comprises 13 residues. V lost 0 bases, J lost 9 bases, and 10 bases lay in between. CDR3 region: CASSLGGAPEQFF. The CDR3 region has the DNA TGCGCCAGCAGCTTGGGTGGGGCTCCTGAGCAGTTCTTC.